The 8 T cell receptor beta chains presented below share a single source sample, sequenced in a study of metastatic and nonmetastatic thyroid tumors. TCRdb re-called the PCR reads via MiXCR. The table records about 59,000 clones, about 16% of them present only once. No treatment had been given to any patient before thyroid surgery. Source material: blood. These TCRs come from a male donor with papillary thyroid cancer or a benign thyroid nodule (not recorded which). Some clones in this sample may be carry-over from other donors' samples.

This clone was detected many times. The chain uses TRBV12-3 or TRBV12-4 and TRBJ2-2; 11 positions agree with TRBD2. This CDR3 has 15 residues. V gave up 1 base and J gave up 8 bases; unmatched junction bases: 3. CDR3 in DNA: TGTGCCAGCAGTTTAGAGCTAGCGGGAGGTGGGGAGCTGTTTTTT. Its translation: CASSLELAGGGELFF.

Regarding this clone: A read error may account for a junction end that differs from germline. The gene calls are TRBV20-1 and TRBJ2-1; D is possibly TRBD2 (7 bases). Germline CDR1 and CDR2: DFQATT and SNEGSKA (reference sequence). The CDR3 runs to 13 residues. The CDR3: CSDPPLRSGGSVF. The CDR3 region has the DNA TGCAGTGACCCCCCTTTGCGATCGGGGGGCTCGGTATTC.

About this clone itself: This sequence may be a read error, since a much larger clone differs from it by one base. This chain uses TRBV28 with TRBJ1-2; unclear D gene. CDR1 and CDR2 (germline): MDHEN, SYDVKM. This CDR3 has 13 amino acids. Trimming stripped 6 bases from V and 5 bases from J, with 13 bases between. In DNA, the CDR3 is TGTGCCAGCAGGCCCGATCTCGGGTATGGCTACACCTTC. It encodes CASRPDLGYGYTF.

This clone was recorded many times. This chain joins TRBV6-4 and TRBJ1-2; 7 bases are a match to TRBD1. V lost 2 bases to trimming and J lost 4 bases; unmatched junction nucleotides: 10. CDR1 and CDR2 (germline): MRHNA, SNTAGT. The CDR3 is made up of 16 amino acids. The CDR3 here is CASSDTKDRSTYGYTF. The CDR3 region has the DNA TGTGCCAGCAGTGACACCAAGGACAGGTCTACCTATGGCTACACCTTC.

At least ten counts were recorded for this clone. The sample carries other DNA sequences with the same CDR3. CDR3 in DNA: TGTGCCAGCTCACCGACGAGCTCCTACGAGCAGTACGTC. Its protein product is CASSPTSSYEQYV. V usage is TRBV18 and J usage is TRBJ2-7; D unresolved. The CDR3 sequence is 13 residues long. Trimming stripped 3 bases from V and 0 bases from J, with 6 bases between. Germline CDR1 reads KGHSH; CDR2 reads LQKENI.

The table lists this clone with many counts. J is TRBJ2-7 and V is TRBV10-1; D perhaps matches TRBD2 (6 bases). V was cut by 4 bases and J by 3 bases, with 13 bases left in between. Germline values: CDR1 WNHNN, CDR2 SYGVQD (reference sequence). The CDR3 spans 14 residues. CDR3 sequence (DNA): TGCGCCAGCAGTGTGGAGGGCTTAGACTACGAGCAGTACGTC. Translation gives CASSVEGLDYEQYV.

This clone has more than one count but fewer than ten. A junction boundary mismatches the germline segment, possibly from a read error. V and J are TRBV6-1 and TRBJ1-1, with TRBD1 identical over 9 bases. Germline loops: CDR1 MNHNS, CDR2 SASEGT. This CDR3 is 13 amino acids long. The CDR3 is CSSSPTGGTESFF. CDR3 DNA: TGTTCCAGCAGTCCTACAGGGGGCACTGAATCTTTCTTT.

This clone was seen repeatedly, ten times or more. The CDR3: CATRRGGLDTQYF. The CDR3 coding sequence is TGCGCCACGCGTCGGGGGGGGCTAGATACGCAGTATTTT. The chain recombines TRBV5-1 with TRBJ2-3, with 8 bases that match TRBD2. Germline trimming cut 9 bases from V and 5 bases from J; bases unmatched to any gene: 8. This CDR3 spans 13 amino acids. CDR1 SGHRS and CDR2 YFSETQ come from the germline V gene. The entire variable domain, with the rest obtained from reference TRBV5-1 and TRBJ2-3, is as follows: KAGVTQTPRYLIKTRGQQVTLSCSPISGHRSVSWYQQTPGQGLQFLFEYFSETQRNKGNFPGRFSGRQFSNSRSEMNVSTLELGDSALYLCATRRGGLDTQYFGPGTRLTVL.